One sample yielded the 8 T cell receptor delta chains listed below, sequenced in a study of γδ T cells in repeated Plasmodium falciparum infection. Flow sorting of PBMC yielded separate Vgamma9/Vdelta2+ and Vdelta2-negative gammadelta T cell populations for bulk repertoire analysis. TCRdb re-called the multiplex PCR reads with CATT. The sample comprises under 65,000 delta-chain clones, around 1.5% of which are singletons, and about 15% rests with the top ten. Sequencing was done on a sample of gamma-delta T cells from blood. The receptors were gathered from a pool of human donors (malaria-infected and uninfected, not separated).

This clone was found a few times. The CDR3 bases are TGTGCTCTTGGGGAACCGATATTCTTAACCTTC. Protein product: CALGEPIFLTF. There is no J gene call, but TRDV1 is given as the V gene. This CDR3 contains 11 residues. Looked up from germline, CDR1 is TSWWSYY and CDR2 is QGS.

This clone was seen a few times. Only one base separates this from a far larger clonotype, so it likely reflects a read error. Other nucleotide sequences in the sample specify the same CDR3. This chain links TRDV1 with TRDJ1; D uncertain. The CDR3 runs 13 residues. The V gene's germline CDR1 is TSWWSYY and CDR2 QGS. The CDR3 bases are TGTGCTCTTGGGGAACTCTTGTCTCAAAAACTCATCTTC. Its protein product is CALGELLSQKLIF.

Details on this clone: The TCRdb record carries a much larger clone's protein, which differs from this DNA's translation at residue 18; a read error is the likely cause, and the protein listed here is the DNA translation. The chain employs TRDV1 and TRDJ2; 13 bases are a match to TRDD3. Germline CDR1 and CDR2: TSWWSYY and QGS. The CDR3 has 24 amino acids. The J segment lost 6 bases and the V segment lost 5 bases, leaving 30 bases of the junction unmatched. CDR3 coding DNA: TGTGCTCTTGGGAAGCCCCATTCCTACTGGGGTACTGGGGGATACGGAAACAGGGCAGCACAACTCTTCTTT. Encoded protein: CALGKPHSYWGTGGYGNRAAQLFF.

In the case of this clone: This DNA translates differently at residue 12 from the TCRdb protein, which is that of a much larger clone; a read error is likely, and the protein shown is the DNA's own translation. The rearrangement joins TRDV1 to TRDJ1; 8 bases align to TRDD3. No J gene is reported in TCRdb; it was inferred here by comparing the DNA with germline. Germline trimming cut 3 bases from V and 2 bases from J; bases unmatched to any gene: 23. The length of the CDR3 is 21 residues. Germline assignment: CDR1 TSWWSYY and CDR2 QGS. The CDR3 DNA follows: TGTGCTCTTGGGGATGGTTATAGACAGGGATACGATTTTTATTTGACCGATAAACTCATCTTT. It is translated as CALGDGYRQGYDFYLTDKLIF.

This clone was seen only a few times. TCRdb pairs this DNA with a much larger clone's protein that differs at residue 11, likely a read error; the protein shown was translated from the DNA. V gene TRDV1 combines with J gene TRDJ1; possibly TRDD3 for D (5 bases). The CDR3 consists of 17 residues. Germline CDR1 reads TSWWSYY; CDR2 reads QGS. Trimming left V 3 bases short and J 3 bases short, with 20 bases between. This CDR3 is CALGDLTGGPVPDKLIF. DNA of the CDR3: TGTGCTCTTGGGGATCTCACAGGGGGCCCTGTACCCGATAAACTCATCTTT.

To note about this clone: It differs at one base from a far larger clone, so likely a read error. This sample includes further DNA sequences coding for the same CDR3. The CDR3 spells CASLPSRTGTLSRRTDKLIF. CDR3 bases: TGTGCCTCCCTTCCTAGTCGAACTGGGACCCTTAGTAGGAGGACCGATAAGCTCATCTTT. For the V gene the call is TRDV3; the J gene has no call; the D call TRDD3 from the table was never checked on the DNA. This CDR3 has 20 amino acids. The germline gives CDR1 TVYSNPD, CDR2 GDNSRS (reference sequence).

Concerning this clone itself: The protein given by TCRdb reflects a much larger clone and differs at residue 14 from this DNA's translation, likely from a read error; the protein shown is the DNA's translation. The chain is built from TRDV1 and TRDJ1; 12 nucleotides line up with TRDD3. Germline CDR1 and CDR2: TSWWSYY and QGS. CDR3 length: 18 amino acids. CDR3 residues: CALGETPGGYGYTNKLIF. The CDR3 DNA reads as TGTGCTCTTGGGGAGACGCCTGGGGGATACGGGTACACCAATAAACTCATCTTT.

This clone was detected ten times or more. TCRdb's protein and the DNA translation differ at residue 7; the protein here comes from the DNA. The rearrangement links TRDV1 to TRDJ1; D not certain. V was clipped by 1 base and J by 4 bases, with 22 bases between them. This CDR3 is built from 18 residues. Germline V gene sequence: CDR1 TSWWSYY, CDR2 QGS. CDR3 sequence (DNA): TGTGCTCTTGGGGAACCACACCTCGCGGAACCCCCAGTCGATAAACTCATCTTT. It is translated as CALGEPHLAEPPVDKLIF.